The 3 T cell receptor beta chains presented below share a single source sample, sequenced in a study of regulatory T cells in long-lasting Graves disease. According to the study, TCR beta libraries were built with iRepertoire HTBI primers and CDR3-region Arm-PCR. TCRdb re-called the multiplex PCR reads through MiXCR, storing one row per CDR3 protein. Of approximately 460,000 distinct CDR3 sequences in the sample, about 17% were seen once. Stated time point: newly diagnosed GD, antithyroid drugs for less than 3 months. The TCR library was made from RNA that had been extracted from PBMCs in TRIzol. These data were also reused for a study on T cells in Graves' hyperthyroidism and ophthalmopathy.

The source was peripheral blood mononuclear cells (PBMCs), collected at new diagnosis, from a patient treated with antithyroid drugs. The origin of the receptors is a woman between 25 and 40 years old with Graves disease.

Concerning this clonotype itself: A read error may be the cause here, since a much bigger clone is one base away. The chain links TRBV9 to TRBJ2-7, with 9 bases lining up with TRBD1. Germline V gene data show CDR1 as SGDLS and CDR2 as YYNGEE. This CDR3 spans 15 amino acids. The J segment lost 7 bases and the V segment lost 0 bases, leaving 8 bases of the junction unmatched. The CDR3 bases are TGTGCCAGCAGCGTAGGGACAGGGGCCTACAATGAGCAGTACTTC. Its protein product is CASSVGTGAYNEQYF.

This clonotype was detected ten times or more. The chain links TRBV20-1 to TRBJ1-2, with a weak D call TRBD1 (6 bases). The ends were cut back, 0 bases at V and 8 bases at J, with 13 bases in the middle. Per the germline V gene, CDR1 is DFQATT and CDR2 is SNEGSKA (reference sequence). The CDR3 has 13 residues. The CDR3 region is CSARDAGGWGYTF. In nucleotides, the CDR3 is TGCAGTGCTAGAGATGCCGGGGGCTGGGGCTACACCTTC.

This clonotype was counted between two and nine times. This rearrangement joins TRBV15 to TRBJ2-1; possibly TRBD2 for D (6 bases). The germline V and J ends were trimmed by 1 base and 1 base, with 20 bases remaining between them. CDR1 LNHNV and CDR2 YYDKDF come from the germline V gene (reference sequence). This CDR3 region has 19 residues. The CDR3 region has the DNA TGTGCCACCAGCAGAGGGCTGACGGGAGCCCGCTTTTCCTACAATGAGCAGTTCTTC. It specifies CATSRGLTGARFSYNEQFF.